The following is a T cell receptor (beta chain) sequence with its context. This sample stems from a study of T cell changes during pregnancy in multiple sclerosis. Trimming cost V 2 bases and J 2 bases; bases outside gene matches: 3. CDR1 is SGHTA, CDR2 FQGNSA, per germline. CDR3 length: 14 amino acids. Assay: immunoSEQ multiplex PCR; the TCRdb copy retains only in-frame clones and omits some. The sample shows roughly 41,000 clones, roughly 90% of them seen only once. The TCR was taken from a female donor with multiple sclerosis, enrolled in a pregnancy study. This chain joins TRBV7-2 and TRBJ2-7; TRBD1 aligns across 7 bases. Source: CD8+ T cells from peripheral blood mononuclear cells, taken in the third trimester of pregnancy. The DNA for the CDR3 is TGTGCCAGCAGCTTACGGGACAGCCCCTACGAGCAGTACTTC. This sequence encodes CASSLRDSPYEQYF.